Listed here are 21 T cell receptor beta chains from one sample, sequenced in a study of shared clonotypes between healthy human individuals. Profiling relied on immunoSEQ multiplex PCR, and the TCRdb table lists in-frame clones only, not all of them. The data show 2 million to 3 million clones, approximately 94% seen once. What was sequenced was naive CD4+ T cells sorted from blood. As for subset: CD45RA+ positively selected. Receptor source: a young man in good health.

This sequence joins TRBV7-2 and TRBJ2-1, with 7 bases identical to TRBD2. This CDR3 is built from 11 residues. The germline gives CDR1 SGHTA, CDR2 FQGNSA. V lost 7 bases and J lost 15; bases outside the gene matches: 9. The CDR3 region is CASTEGRVPFF. The CDR3 nucleotides are TGTGCCAGCACCGAAGGGAGGGTGCCGTTCTTC.

This chain links TRBV5-1 with TRBJ2-3, with D possibly TRBD2 on 6 matching bases. Germline V gene data show CDR1 as SGHRS and CDR2 as YFSETQ. The CDR3 extends over 13 amino acids. Trimming took off 5 bases at V and 8 bases at J, with 15 bases between the two ends. CDR3 DNA: TGCGCCAGCAGGGGGCGGGGCACGGCTACGCAGTATTTT. Its translation: CASRGRGTATQYF.

The chain combines TRBV5-1 with TRBJ2-3; D perhaps matches TRBD1 (5 bases). Trimming took off 4 bases at V and 0 bases at J, with 12 bases between the two ends. There are 15 residues in the CDR3. Germline V gene lookup returns CDR1 SGHRS and CDR2 YFSETQ. The CDR3 is CASSRDTGSTDTQYF. Written as DNA, the CDR3 is TGCGCCAGCAGCCGAGATACAGGAAGCACAGATACGCAGTATTTT.

The genes are TRBV21-1 and TRBJ1-1; the table's D gene call, TRBD1, was not cross checked with the DNA. TRBV21-1 is deemed a pseudogene. The CDR3 consists of 16 residues. CDR3 in amino acids: CASSRYLQNLNTEAFF. The CDR3, as DNA: TGTGCCAGCAGCAGATATCTACAGAACCTGAACACTGAAGCTTTCTTT.

The V gene is TRBV25-1, the J gene TRBJ1-1; D is ambiguous. V was shortened by 1 base and J by 1 base, with 10 bases between the two germline ends. The length of the CDR3 is 15 residues. Germline V gene sequence: CDR1 MGHDK, CDR2 SYGVNS. CDR3 nucleotide sequence: TGTGCCAGCAGTGAATTCGAGACGGCGAACACTGAAGCTTTCTTT. It specifies CASSEFETANTEAFF.

V is TRBV5-4 and J is TRBJ1-1, with no clear D. This CDR3 has 14 amino acids. Germline V gives CDR1 SGHNT, CDR2 YYREEE (reference sequence). Trimming removed 4 bases at V and 4 bases at J, with 14 bases between. CDR3 in amino acids: CASSPTASGTEAFF. The CDR3 DNA reads as TGTGCCAGCAGCCCGACCGCGTCGGGCACTGAAGCTTTCTTT.

V usage is TRBV2 and J usage is TRBJ1-1; D uncertain. The CDR3 consists of 16 residues. The V gene's germline CDR1 is SNHLY and CDR2 FYNNEI. V lost 0 bases and J lost 8, with 19 bases in between. The CDR3 DNA is TGTGCCAGCAGTGAAGCCATTATGGGGAGGGTTTTGGAAGCTTTCTTT. Its protein product is CASSEAIMGRVLEAFF.

The gene calls are TRBV5-1 and TRBJ2-5; the D gene is possibly TRBD1 (6 bases). Between the trimmed V and J ends, which lost 5 bases and 5 bases, there was a span of 13 bases. The CDR3 is made up of 13 amino acids. Germline assignment: CDR1 SGHRS and CDR2 YFSETQ. The CDR3 DNA is TGCGCCAGCAGACGGGACAACTCTGAGACCCAGTACTTC. It encodes CASRRDNSETQYF.

The chain is built from TRBV28 and TRBJ1-6, with D possibly being TRBD1 (5 bases). V lost 7 bases to trimming and J lost 9 bases, with 16 bases between them. This CDR3 is 14 amino acids long. CDR1 and CDR2 (germline): MDHEN, SYDVKM. CDR3 nucleotides: TGTGCCAGCACTGGGGGGGGGTTCTTTTCACCCCTCCACTTT. Translated: CASTGGGFFSPLHF.

The chain couples TRBV27 to TRBJ2-7; D is perhaps TRBD2 (6 bases). The CDR3 covers 13 residues. CDR1 is MNHEY, CDR2 SMNVEV, per germline (reference sequence). Between the trimmed V and J ends, which lost 4 bases and 7 bases, there was a span of 14 bases. CDR3 sequence: CASSSRLDREQYF. The DNA for the CDR3 is TGTGCCAGCAGTTCCCGACTAGACCGAGAGCAGTACTTC.

CDR3 sequence (DNA): TGTGCCAGCACCAAACTCTTCAGGGAAAATGGCTACACCTTC. Amino acids: CASTKLFRENGYTF. V is TRBV28 and J is TRBJ1-2, with a possible D match to TRBD1 (5 bases). Trimming removed 7 bases at V and 6 bases at J, with 18 bases between. Germline CDR1 reads MDHEN; CDR2 reads SYDVKM. The CDR3 consists of 14 residues.

This chain links TRBV11-3 with TRBJ2-5; the match to TRBD1 covers 7 bases. V lost 5 bases and J lost 3; bases outside the gene matches: 9. Germline V lookup: CDR1 SGHNT, CDR2 YENEEA. The CDR3 runs to 15 residues. CDR3 sequence: CASSLSRGQEETQYF. In DNA, the CDR3 is TGTGCCAGCAGCCTTTCTAGGGGGCAGGAAGAGACCCAGTACTTC.

V is TRBV6-1 and J is TRBJ1-6, with D possibly being TRBD1 (5 bases). Germline CDR1 MNHNS, CDR2 SASEGT. With 7 bases removed from V and 5 bases from J, the gap between germline ends came to 15 bases. The CDR3 is 15 residues long. The CDR3 spells CASKWGVLDNSPLHF. The CDR3 region has the DNA TGTGCCAGCAAGTGGGGGGTATTGGATAATTCACCCCTCCACTTT.

V usage is TRBV10-3 and J usage is TRBJ2-1, with TRBD1 matching over 8 bases. The CDR3 runs to 16 residues. V was clipped by 7 bases and J by 6 bases; unmatched bases: 14. The germline V gene encodes CDR1 ENHRY and CDR2 SYGVKD. CDR3 in DNA: TGTGCCATCACTATTCCCGGGACAGGAATAGGCAATGAGCAGTTCTTC. Translation: CAITIPGTGIGNEQFF.

The V call is TRBV7-3, the J call TRBJ1-1; the D gene is possibly TRBD1 (5 bases). The CDR3 totals 15 residues. V was trimmed by 5 bases and J by 2 bases, leaving 15 bases between them. Germline loops: CDR1 SGHTA, CDR2 FQGTGA. The CDR3 here is CASSAPGGLNTEAFF. The CDR3 nucleotides are TGTGCCAGCAGCGCACCGGGGGGGTTAAACACTGAAGCTTTCTTT. Complete variable domain (other parts from reference TRBV7-3 and TRBJ1-1): GAGVSQTPSNKVTEKGKYVELRCDPISGHTALYWYRQSLGQGPEFLIYFQGTGAADDSGLPNDRFFAVRPEGSVSTLKIQRTERGDSAVYLCASSAPGGLNTEAFFGQGTRLTVV.

This clone appeared once. The chain links TRBV15 to TRBJ1-2; 8 positions agree with TRBD1. J gave up 8 bases and V 0 bases, and 5 bases lay outside the gene matches. The CDR3 extends over 14 amino acids. Germline V gene lookup returns CDR1 LNHNV and CDR2 YYDKDF (reference sequence). CDR3 sequence: CATSRDTGGLGYTF. The CDR3 nucleotides read TGTGCCACCAGCAGAGATACAGGGGGGTTGGGCTACACCTTC.

J is TRBJ2-2 and V is TRBV6-5, with 7 nucleotides matching TRBD1. The CDR3 spans 12 residues. After removal of 7 bases from V and 8 bases from J, the junction contained 4 bases not matched to a gene. CDR1 is MNHEY, CDR2 SVGAGI, per germline. The CDR3 sequence: CASNDRVGELFF. The CDR3 DNA reads TGTGCCAGCAACGACAGGGTTGGGGAGCTGTTTTTT.

This chain connects TRBV7-9 to TRBJ1-2; D remains ambiguous. From germline, CDR1 is SEHNR and CDR2 FQNEAQ (reference sequence). This CDR3 is built from 15 residues. The V gene lost 2 bases and the J gene lost 0 bases, with 10 bases spanning the gap. CDR3 residues: CASSLTDLSNYGYTF. As DNA, the CDR3 is TGTGCCAGCAGCTTAACGGACCTTTCTAACTATGGCTACACCTTC.

The chain joins TRBV18 to TRBJ1-1; no clear D gene. Germline CDR1 and CDR2: KGHSH and LQKENI. The CDR3 is 15 amino acids. V shed 2 bases and J shed 5 bases, with 15 bases lying between them. CDR3 in amino acids: CASSPAAKERTEAFF. CDR3 nucleotides: TGTGCCAGCTCACCAGCCGCTAAGGAGAGAACTGAAGCTTTCTTT.

As regards this clone: Compared with germline, one end of the junction differs, possibly owing to a read error. This chain connects TRBV7-7 to TRBJ1-6; D is unresolved. Germline lookup yields CDR1 SSHAT and CDR2 FNYEAQ (reference sequence). The CDR3 has 11 amino acids. The CDR3 reads CASSLLPPLHF. DNA for the CDR3: TGTGCTAGCAGCCTACTTCCACCCCTCCACTTT.

Here the CDR3 reads CASSEWRGANVLTF. The DNA for the CDR3 is TGTGCCAGCAGTGAATGGCGTGGGGCCAACGTCCTGACTTTC. The rearrangement uses TRBV6-4 and TRBJ2-6; D is undetermined. V lost 3 bases and J lost 3, with 6 bases in between. This CDR3 has 14 amino acids. CDR1 is MRHNA, CDR2 SNTAGT, per germline.